These T cell receptor beta chains were read from a single sample in a study of vaccination and CD4 T cells after COVID-19. Each CDR3 protein gets one entry after TCRdb re-called the PCR reads with MiXCR. The data show about 14,000 distinct CDR3 sequences, around 61% seen once. Their antigen targets remain unknown. The specimen sequenced was CD4+ T cells from blood, cultured in vitro. These receptors were obtained from a human donor who had recovered from COVID-19. Both conserved end residues are trimmed from each CDR3.

v_call	cdr3_aa
TRBV5-8	ASSLGTSGTQETQY
TRBV11-2	ASSSYGQPQH
TRBV7-2	ASSGLAGSYEQY
TRBV6-1	ASSDQRAHLEETQY
TRBV9	ASSQGRYQETQY
TRBV20-1	SATQDTYGYT
TRBV24-1	ATSDPDTEAF
TRBV28	ASSFSWAGNTEAF
TRBV5-6	ASSPNSAPAREQF
TRBV5-8	ASSPRGEREAF
TRBV20-1	SARDSVLETQY
TRBV12-3/TRBV12-4	ASSFYNEQF
TRBV20-1	SASPGRAGGKETQY
TRBV6-5	ASSYDRVRNEQF
TRBV20-1	SAAQAEKLF
TRBV28	ASRRGNWGNIQY
TRBV6-4	ASSDSTGPDTQY
TRBV20-1	SAGGQGFQPQH
TRBV5-4	ASSFPGISSYEQY
TRBV2	ASSSGTYGYT
TRBV20-1	SAVAGGRSEQY
TRBV6-1	ASSVTEGTEAF
TRBV7-9	ASSLGLGSADTQY
TRBV11-2	ASRKQGTTEAF